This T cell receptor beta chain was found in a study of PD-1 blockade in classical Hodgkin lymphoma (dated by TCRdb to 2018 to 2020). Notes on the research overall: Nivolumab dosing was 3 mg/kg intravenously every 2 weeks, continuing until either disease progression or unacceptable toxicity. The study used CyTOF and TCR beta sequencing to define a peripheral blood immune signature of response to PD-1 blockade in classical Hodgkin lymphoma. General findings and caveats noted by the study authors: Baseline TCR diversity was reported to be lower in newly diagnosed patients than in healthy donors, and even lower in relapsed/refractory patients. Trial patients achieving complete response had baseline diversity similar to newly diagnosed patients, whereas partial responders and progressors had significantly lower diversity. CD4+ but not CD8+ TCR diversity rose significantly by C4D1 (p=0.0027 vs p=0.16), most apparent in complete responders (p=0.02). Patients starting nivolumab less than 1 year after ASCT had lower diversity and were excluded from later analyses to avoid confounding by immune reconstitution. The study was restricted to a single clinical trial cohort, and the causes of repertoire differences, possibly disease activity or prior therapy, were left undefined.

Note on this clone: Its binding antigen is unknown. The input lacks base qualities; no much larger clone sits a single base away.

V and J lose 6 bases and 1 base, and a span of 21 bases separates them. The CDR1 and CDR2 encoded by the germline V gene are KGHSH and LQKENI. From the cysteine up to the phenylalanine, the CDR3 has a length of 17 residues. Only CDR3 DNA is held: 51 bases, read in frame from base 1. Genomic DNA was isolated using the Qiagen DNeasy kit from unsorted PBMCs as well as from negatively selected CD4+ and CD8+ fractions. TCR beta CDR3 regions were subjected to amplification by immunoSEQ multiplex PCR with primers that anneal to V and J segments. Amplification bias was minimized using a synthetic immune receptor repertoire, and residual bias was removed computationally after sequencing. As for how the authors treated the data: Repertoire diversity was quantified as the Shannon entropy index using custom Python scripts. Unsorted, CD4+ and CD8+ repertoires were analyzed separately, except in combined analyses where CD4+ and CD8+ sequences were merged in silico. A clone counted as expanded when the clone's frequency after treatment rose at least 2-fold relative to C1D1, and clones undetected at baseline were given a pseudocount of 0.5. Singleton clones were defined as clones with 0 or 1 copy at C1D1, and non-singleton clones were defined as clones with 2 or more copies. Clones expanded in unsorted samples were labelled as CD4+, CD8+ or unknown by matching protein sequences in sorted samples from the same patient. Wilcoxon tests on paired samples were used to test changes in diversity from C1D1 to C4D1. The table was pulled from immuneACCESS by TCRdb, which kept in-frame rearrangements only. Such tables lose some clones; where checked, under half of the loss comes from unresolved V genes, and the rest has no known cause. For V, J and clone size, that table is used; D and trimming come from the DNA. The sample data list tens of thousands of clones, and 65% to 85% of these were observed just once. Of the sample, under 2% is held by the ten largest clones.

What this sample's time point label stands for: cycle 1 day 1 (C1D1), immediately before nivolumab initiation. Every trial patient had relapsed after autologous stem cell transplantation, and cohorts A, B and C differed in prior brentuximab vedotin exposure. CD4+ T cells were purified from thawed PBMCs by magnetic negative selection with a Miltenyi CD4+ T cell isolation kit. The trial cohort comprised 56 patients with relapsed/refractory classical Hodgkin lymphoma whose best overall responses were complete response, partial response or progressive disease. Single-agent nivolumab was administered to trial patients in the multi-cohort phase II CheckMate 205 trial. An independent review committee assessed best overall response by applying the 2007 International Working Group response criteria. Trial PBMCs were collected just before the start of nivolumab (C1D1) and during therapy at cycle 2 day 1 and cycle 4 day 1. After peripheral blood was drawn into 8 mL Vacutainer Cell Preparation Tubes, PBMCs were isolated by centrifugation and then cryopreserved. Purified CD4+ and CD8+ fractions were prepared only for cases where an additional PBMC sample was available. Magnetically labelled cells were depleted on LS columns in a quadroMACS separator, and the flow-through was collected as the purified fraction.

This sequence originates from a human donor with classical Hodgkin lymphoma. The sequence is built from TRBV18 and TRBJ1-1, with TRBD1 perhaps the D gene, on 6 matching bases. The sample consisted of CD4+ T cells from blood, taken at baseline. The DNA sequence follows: TGTGCCAGCTCCCAAACCCAAGACAGGAGCTGGAACACTGAAGCTTTCTTT. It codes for CASSQTQDRSWNTEAFF.